These 18 T cell receptor beta chains originate from one sample sequenced in a study of T cells in localized non-small cell lung cancer (dated by TCRdb to the early 2020s). Libraries were prepared through the immunoSEQ multiplex PCR assay. TCRdb took this table from immuneACCESS and kept in-frame rearrangements with V and J called. Such tables lack part of the clones; where checked against another copy, unresolved V genes explain under half of the gap, and the rest is unexplained. Here the sample has approximately 28,000 clones; about 86% occur a single time. Roughly 5.7% of the sample is taken by the ten largest. The sample here was peripheral blood mononuclear cells, taken before any cancer treatment. The receptor source for this set is a man aged 35 to 69 with stage III lung adenocarcinoma.

The chain couples TRBV10-1 to TRBJ2-1; 13 bases map to TRBD2. Germline V gives CDR1 WNHNN, CDR2 SYGVQD (reference sequence). CDR3 length: 17 amino acids. V dropped 2 bases and J dropped 3; count of bases not matched to a gene: 4. The CDR3 sequence: CASSERTSGGVYNEQFF. The CDR3 nucleotides are TGCGCCAGCAGTGAGCGGACTAGCGGGGGAGTCTACAATGAGCAGTTCTTC.

The gene calls are TRBV6-4 and TRBJ2-3; 9 bases match TRBD2. This CDR3 region has 15 residues. The V segment lost 4 bases and the J segment 2 bases; nucleotides outside the gene matches: 4. The germline gives CDR1 MRHNA, CDR2 SNTAGT. The CDR3, as DNA: TGTGCCAGCAGTGCTTCTAGCGGGAACACAGATACGCAGTATTTT. Encoded protein: CASSASSGNTDTQYF.

The chain couples TRBV19 to TRBJ2-5, with TRBD2 as a possible D gene (6 bases). V was cut by 8 bases and J by 0 bases, with 10 bases left in between. The CDR3 length is 13 residues. Germline V gives CDR1 LNHDA, CDR2 SQIVND (reference sequence). DNA of the CDR3: TGTGCCAGTGATGCGGGAAACCAAGAGACCCAGTACTTC. This sequence encodes CASDAGNQETQYF.

CDR3: CASSEVGYTF. CDR3 coding DNA: TGTGCCAGCAGTGAAGTTGGCTACACCTTC. V usage is TRBV2 and J usage is TRBJ1-2, with D unclear. This CDR3 is 10 amino acids long. V shed 1 base and J shed 7 bases, with 1 base lying between them. Germline V gives CDR1 SNHLY, CDR2 FYNNEI. Filled out from reference TRBV2 and TRBJ1-2, the complete variable domain reads EPEVTQTPSHQVTQMGQEVILRCVPISNHLYFYWYRQILGQKVEFLVSFYNNEISEKSEIFDDQFSVERPDGSNFTLKIRSTKLEDSAMYFCASSEVGYTFGSGTRLTVV.

The CDR3 region is CASSEAQSSPLHF. The CDR3 bases are TGTGCCAGCAGTGAAGCGCAATCCTCACCCCTCCACTTT. V usage is TRBV6-1 and J usage is TRBJ1-6; D unclear. Germline V gives CDR1 MNHNS, CDR2 SASEGT. The CDR3 sequence is 13 residues long. Trimming removed 0 bases from V and 10 bases from J, with 7 bases in between.

This clone was observed a few times. The V and J genes are TRBV27 and TRBJ1-2; TRBD1 is a possible D gene (6 bases). This CDR3 is 13 amino acids long. The V end lost 5 bases, the J end lost 3 bases, and 10 bases lay between the germline ends. CDR1 is MNHEY and CDR2 is SMNVEV in the germline V gene (reference sequence). The CDR3 nucleotides read TGTGCCAGCAGTCAACAGGGCGACTATGGCTACACCTTC. Protein: CASSQQGDYGYTF.

This clone came up a few times. This chain links TRBV5-4 with TRBJ2-5; perhaps TRBD2 as D (5 bases). The CDR3 spans 16 residues. Germline V gene data show CDR1 as SGHNT and CDR2 as YYREEE (reference sequence). Trimming cost V 3 bases and J 4 bases, with 19 bases left between them. CDR3 sequence reads: CASSSRESTWGETQYF. The CDR3 nucleotides read TGTGCCAGCAGCTCGAGGGAATCAACCTGGGGAGAGACCCAGTACTTC.

The chain uses TRBV6-5 and TRBJ1-2; TRBD1 agrees at 7 bases. The germline V gene has CDR1 MNHEY and CDR2 SVGAGI. This CDR3 has 13 amino acids. The V and J ends lost 8 bases and 5 bases, in that order; junction bases with no gene match: 8. The CDR3: CASRVTGAYGYTF. For the CDR3, the DNA is TGTGCCAGCCGGGTAACAGGGGCTTATGGCTACACCTTC.

The chain links TRBV5-4 to TRBJ1-2; no clear D. CDR3 length: 14 amino acids. Trimming took off 4 bases at V and 4 bases at J, with 14 bases between the two ends. Germline values: CDR1 SGHNT, CDR2 YYREEE (reference sequence). DNA for the CDR3: TGTGCCAGCAGCCCGCTAGGTGGGAGCTATGGCTACACCTTC. Its translation: CASSPLGGSYGYTF.

This clone was seen a handful of times. The rearrangement joins TRBV5-1 to TRBJ1-4; D may be TRBD1 (5 bases). The CDR3 runs to 14 residues. Germline V gives CDR1 SGHRS, CDR2 YFSETQ. The germline V and J ends were trimmed by 5 bases and 4 bases, with 12 bases remaining between them. Here the CDR3 reads CASSFRQGNEKLFF. The CDR3 DNA sequence: TGCGCCAGCAGTTTTCGCCAGGGTAATGAAAAACTGTTTTTT.

This chain uses TRBV5-1 with TRBJ2-3, with 9 bases lining up with TRBD1. The CDR3 runs to 15 residues. The V segment lost 3 bases and the J segment 6 bases; nucleotides outside the gene matches: 8. Per germline, CDR1 SGHRS and CDR2 YFSETQ. The DNA of the CDR3 is TGCGCCAGCAGCTGGAGGGACAGGGACGCCGATACGCAGTATTTT. Translation gives CASSWRDRDADTQYF.

The chain is built from TRBV28 and TRBJ2-7; D is undetermined. This CDR3 contains 16 residues. With 5 bases removed from V and 2 bases from J, the gap between germline ends came to 19 bases. The germline V gene has CDR1 MDHEN and CDR2 SYDVKM. CDR3 residues: CASSPRNLRSPYEQYF. DNA of the CDR3: TGTGCCAGCAGTCCTCGGAACCTCCGGAGCCCCTACGAGCAGTACTTC. Full variable domain (outside the CDR3, taken from reference TRBV28 and TRBJ2-7): DVKVTQSSRYLVKRTGEKVFLECVQDMDHENMFWYRQDPGLGLRLIYFSYDVKMKEKGDIPEGYSVSREKKERFSLILESASTNQTSMYLCASSPRNLRSPYEQYFGPGTRLTVT.

The genes are TRBV5-8 and TRBJ1-1; D may be TRBD1 (5 bases). CDR1 SGHTS and CDR2 YDEGEE come from the germline V gene. Trimming removed 4 bases at V and 4 bases at J, with 14 bases between. The CDR3 has 14 amino acids. CDR3 DNA sequence: TGTGCCAGCAGCCTAAGGGGCGGAGGCACTGAAGCTTTCTTT. Translated: CASSLRGGGTEAFF. Together with reference TRBV5-8 and TRBJ1-1, the CDR3 gives the full variable domain: EAGVTQSPTHLIKTRGQQATLRCSPISGHTSVYWYQQALGLGLQFLLWYDEGEERNRGNFPPRFSGRQFPNYSSELNVNALELEDSALYLCASSLRGGGTEAFFGQGTRLTVV.

The gene calls are TRBV27 and TRBJ2-2, with 10 bases matching TRBD2. V gave up 8 bases and J gave up 3 bases; unmatched junction bases: 9. CDR3 length: 16 amino acids. Per germline, CDR1 MNHEY and CDR2 SMNVEV (reference sequence). As DNA, the CDR3 is TGTGCCAGCGGAAAGCGGGGGGGCGGGTACACCGGGGAGCTGTTTTTT. Translation: CASGKRGGGYTGELFF.

This chain joins TRBV7-9 and TRBJ1-2; maybe TRBD1 (6 bases). Germline V gives CDR1 SEHNR, CDR2 FQNEAQ (reference sequence). The CDR3 consists of 12 residues. Trimming took off 2 bases at V and 6 bases at J, with 7 bases between the two ends. The CDR3 coding sequence is TGTGCCAGCAGCTTAAGGGACAATGGCTACACCTTC. Amino acid sequence: CASSLRDNGYTF. The full variable domain, in which reference TRBV7-9 and TRBJ1-2 provide the parts outside the CDR3, is DTGVSQNPRHKITKRGQNVTFRCDPISEHNRLYWYRQTLGQGPEFLTYFQNEAQLEKSRLLSDRFSAERPKGSFSTLEIQRTEQGDSAMYLCASSLRDNGYTFGSGTRLTVV.

The chain combines TRBV5-8 with TRBJ2-3; 8 bases align to TRBD1. Trimming removed 2 bases from V and 4 bases from J; junction bases left unmatched: 21. The CDR3 length is 20 residues. Germline CDR1 SGHTS, CDR2 YDEGEE. CDR3: CASSFDPPHAAGGIADTQYF. The CDR3 DNA sequence: TGTGCCAGCAGCTTTGACCCCCCCCATGCGGCAGGGGGCATCGCAGATACGCAGTATTTT.

V and J are TRBV5-5 and TRBJ1-2; 10 nucleotides agree with TRBD1. V shed 1 base, J shed 4 bases, and the junction held 7 bases outside the gene matches. Germline V gene sequence: CDR1 SGHKS, CDR2 YYEKEE (reference sequence). The CDR3 has 16 amino acids. CDR3 bases: TGTGCCAGCAGCTTGATGGGGACAGGGGATTTCTATGGCTACACCTTC. Its protein product is CASSLMGTGDFYGYTF.

The chain employs TRBV5-1 and TRBJ2-3, with 9 bases identical to TRBD1. The V gene end was trimmed by 2 bases and the J gene end by 3 bases; junction bases not matched to a gene: 7. Germline V gene lookup returns CDR1 SGHRS and CDR2 YFSETQ. CDR3 size: 16 residues. This CDR3 is CASSFAPGQGTDTQYF. Written as DNA, the CDR3 is TGCGCCAGCAGCTTTGCCCCGGGACAGGGAACAGATACGCAGTATTTT.